Listed below are T cell receptor beta chains from one sample, sequenced in a study of shared clonotypes between healthy human individuals. TCRdb keeps only in-frame clones here, not all; method: immunoSEQ multiplex PCR. The data contain hundreds of thousands of clones, 74% of them singletons. The sequencing sample was made of memory CD4+ T cells sorted from blood. The receptors stem from a man between 25 and 39 years old in good health. The CDR3 runs from the conserved cysteine through the conserved F or W. The order of the fields is CDR3 length, V gene, D gene, J gene, clone size, CDR3 protein, CDR3 DNA. D genes are given only for firm matches. Not every row has a clone size; where given, it reads once, few, many or a size class.

14	TRBV2	.	TRBJ1-2	.	CASSAGPMVYGYTF	TGTGCCAGCAGTGCGGGACCCATGGTCTATGGCTACACCTTC
15	TRBV9	TRBD2	TRBJ2-1	.	CASSYSGRDWDEQFF	TGTGCCAGCAGCTATAGCGGGAGGGATTGGGATGAGCAGTTCTTC
15	TRBV5-8	.	TRBJ1-1	.	CASSRARQGYTEAFF	TGTGCCAGCAGCCGCGCAAGGCAGGGGTACACTGAAGCTTTCTTT
13	TRBV18	.	TRBJ1-1	once	CASSQKQGTEAFF	TGTGCCAGCTCACAGAAACAGGGAACTGAAGCTTTCTTT
12	TRBV10-2	.	TRBJ1-4	.	CASWQGAEKLFF	TGCGCCAGCTGGCAGGGCGCAGAAAAACTGTTTTTT
16	TRBV18	TRBD1	TRBJ2-2	.	CASSPSQGKHTGELFF	TGTGCCAGCTCACCATCACAGGGGAAACACACCGGGGAGCTGTTTTTT
14	TRBV18	.	TRBJ1-3	few	CASSPGGSGNTIYF	TGTGCCAGCTCACCGGGCGGCTCTGGAAACACCATATATTTT
16	TRBV9	.	TRBJ2-7	.	CASSPWGLAETYEQYF	TGTGCCAGCAGCCCATGGGGGCTAGCGGAGACCTACGAGCAGTACTTC
11	TRBV20-1	.	TRBJ1-5	.	CSARGVGAQHF	TGCAGTGCTAGGGGGGTAGGAGCCCAGCATTTT
12	TRBV14	.	TRBJ2-5	.	CASSRGLETQYF	TGTGCCAGCTCCCGGGGCTTAGAGACCCAGTACTTC
16	TRBV7-9	.	TRBJ2-3	.	CASSGRDQRVTDTQYF	TGTGCCAGTTCAGGACGGGATCAGAGGGTAACAGATACGCAGTATTTT
14	TRBV7-8	.	TRBJ1-2	.	CASSLVHKNYGYTF	TGTGCCAGCAGCTTAGTCCACAAAAACTATGGCTACACCTTC
15	TRBV7-3	.	TRBJ1-1	.	CASSPLGQPYTEAFF	TGTGCCAGCAGCCCACTCGGACAGCCGTACACTGAAGCTTTCTTT
14	TRBV5-1	.	TRBJ2-3	.	CASSSWPATDTQYF	TGCGCCAGCAGCTCATGGCCGGCCACAGATACGCAGTATTTT
16	TRBV4-2	.	TRBJ1-1	few	CASSQEGGRRNTEAFF	TGTGCCAGCAGCCAAGAGGGGGGGCGGAGGAACACTGAAGCTTTCTTT
13	TRBV15	.	TRBJ2-7	.	CATSNADSYEQYF	TGTGCCACCAGCAACGCGGACTCCTACGAGCAGTACTTC
15	TRBV5-4	TRBD1	TRBJ2-3	.	CASSSRDRGPDTQYF	TGTGCCAGCAGCTCCCGGGACAGGGGTCCGGATACGCAGTATTTT
17	TRBV5-5	.	TRBJ1-1	.	CASSLGSRTDMNTEAFF	TGTGCCAGCAGCTTGGGGTCCCGGACGGATATGAACACTGAAGCTTTCTTT
19	TRBV27	.	TRBJ2-3	few	CASSRFGIIDVTSTDTQYF	TGTGCCAGCAGCCGGTTCGGCATTATTGATGTGACGAGCACAGATACGCAGTATTTT
15	TRBV5-4	TRBD1	TRBJ1-2	few	CASSTGTGGNYGYTF	TGTGCCAGCAGCACTGGGACAGGGGGTAACTATGGCTACACCTTC
13	TRBV5-5	.	TRBJ1-2	.	CASSSTGNYGYTF	TGTGCCAGCAGCTCAACAGGGAACTATGGCTACACCTTC
13	TRBV6-1	TRBD2	TRBJ2-5	.	CASSERGEQTQYF	TGTGCCAGCAGTGAACGGGGGGAGCAGACCCAGTACTTC
15	TRBV7-2	TRBD2	TRBJ2-5	few	CASSPQRGSGETQYF	TGTGCCAGCAGCCCCCAGCGCGGGAGTGGAGAGACCCAGTACTTC
13	TRBV2	.	TRBJ2-7	once	CASSRGSAYEQYF	TGTGCCAGCAGCCGAGGCTCAGCCTACGAGCAGTACTTC